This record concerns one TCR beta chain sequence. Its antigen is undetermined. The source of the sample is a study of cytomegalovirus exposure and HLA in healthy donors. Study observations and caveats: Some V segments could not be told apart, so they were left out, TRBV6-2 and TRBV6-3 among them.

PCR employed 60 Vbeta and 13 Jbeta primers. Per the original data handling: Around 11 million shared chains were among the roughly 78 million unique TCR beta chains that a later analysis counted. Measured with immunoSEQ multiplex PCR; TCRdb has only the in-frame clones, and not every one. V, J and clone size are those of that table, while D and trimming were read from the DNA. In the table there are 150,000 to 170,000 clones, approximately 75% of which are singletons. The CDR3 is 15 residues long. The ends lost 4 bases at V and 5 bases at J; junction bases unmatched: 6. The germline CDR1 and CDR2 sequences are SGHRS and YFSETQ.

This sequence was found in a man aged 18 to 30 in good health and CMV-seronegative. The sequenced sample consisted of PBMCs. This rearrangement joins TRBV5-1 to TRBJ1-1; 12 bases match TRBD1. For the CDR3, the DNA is TGCGCCAGCAGCGGAGGGACAGGGGGCTGGACTGAAGCTTTCTTT. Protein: CASSGGTGGWTEAFF.